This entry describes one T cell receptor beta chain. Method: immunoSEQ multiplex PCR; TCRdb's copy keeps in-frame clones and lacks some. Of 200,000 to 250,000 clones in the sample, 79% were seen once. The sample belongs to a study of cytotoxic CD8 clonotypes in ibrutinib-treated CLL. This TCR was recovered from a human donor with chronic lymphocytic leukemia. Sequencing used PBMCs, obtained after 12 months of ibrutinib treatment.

The CDR3 nucleotides are TGTGCCAGCAGCTGGACGGACACTGAAGCTTTCTTT. Translating it yields CASSWTDTEAFF. The rearrangement uses TRBV7-9 and TRBJ1-1; no clear D gene. This CDR3 region has 12 residues. The germline V and J ends were trimmed by 4 bases and 3 bases, with 6 bases remaining between them. Per germline, CDR1 SEHNR and CDR2 FQNEAQ (reference sequence).